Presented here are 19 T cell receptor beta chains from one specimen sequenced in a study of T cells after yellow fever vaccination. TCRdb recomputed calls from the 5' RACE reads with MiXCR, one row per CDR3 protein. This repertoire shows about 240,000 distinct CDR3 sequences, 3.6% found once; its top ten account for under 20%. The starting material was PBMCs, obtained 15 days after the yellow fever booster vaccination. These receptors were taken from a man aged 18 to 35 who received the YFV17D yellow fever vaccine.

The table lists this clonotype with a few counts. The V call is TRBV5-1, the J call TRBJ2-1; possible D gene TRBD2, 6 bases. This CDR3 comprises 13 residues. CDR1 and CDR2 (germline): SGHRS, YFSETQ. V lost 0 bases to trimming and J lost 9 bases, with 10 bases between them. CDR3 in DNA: TGCGCCAGCAGCTTGGCCCCCGGGGGTGAGCAGTTCTTC. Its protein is CASSLAPGGEQFF. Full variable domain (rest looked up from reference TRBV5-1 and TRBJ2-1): KAGVTQTPRYLIKTRGQQVTLSCSPISGHRSVSWYQQTPGQGLQFLFEYFSETQRNKGNFPGRFSGRQFSNSRSEMNVSTLELGDSALYLCASSLAPGGEQFFGPGTRLTVL.

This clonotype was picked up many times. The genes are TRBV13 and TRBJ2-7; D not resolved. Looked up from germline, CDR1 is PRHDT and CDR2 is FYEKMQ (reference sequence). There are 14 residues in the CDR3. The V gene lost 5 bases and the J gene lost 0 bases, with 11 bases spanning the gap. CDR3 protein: CASSPSANSYEQYF. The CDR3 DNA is TGTGCCAGCAGCCCGTCGGCCAACTCCTACGAGCAGTACTTC.

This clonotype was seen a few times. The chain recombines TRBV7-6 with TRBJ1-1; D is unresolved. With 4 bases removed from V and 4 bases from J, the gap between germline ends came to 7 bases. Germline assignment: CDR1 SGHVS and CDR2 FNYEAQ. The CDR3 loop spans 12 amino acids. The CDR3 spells CASSSFGTEAFF. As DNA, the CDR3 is TGTGCCAGCAGCTCCTTCGGCACTGAAGCTTTCTTT.

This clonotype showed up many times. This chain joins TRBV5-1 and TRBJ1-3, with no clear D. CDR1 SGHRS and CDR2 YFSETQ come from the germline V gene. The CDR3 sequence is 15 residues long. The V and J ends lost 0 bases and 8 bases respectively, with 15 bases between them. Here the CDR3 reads CASSLEVPAGDTIYF. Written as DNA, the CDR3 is TGCGCCAGCAGCTTGGAGGTCCCAGCCGGGGACACCATATATTTT. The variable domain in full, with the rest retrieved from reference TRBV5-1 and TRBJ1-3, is KAGVTQTPRYLIKTRGQQVTLSCSPISGHRSVSWYQQTPGQGLQFLFEYFSETQRNKGNFPGRFSGRQFSNSRSEMNVSTLELGDSALYLCASSLEVPAGDTIYFGEGSWLTVV.

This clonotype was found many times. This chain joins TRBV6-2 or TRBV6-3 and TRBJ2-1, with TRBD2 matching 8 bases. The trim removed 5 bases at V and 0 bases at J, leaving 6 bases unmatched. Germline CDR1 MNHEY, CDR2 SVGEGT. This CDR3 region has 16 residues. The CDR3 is CASSGSGGRSYNEQFF. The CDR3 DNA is TGTGCCAGCAGTGGGAGCGGGGGCCGCTCCTACAATGAGCAGTTCTTC.

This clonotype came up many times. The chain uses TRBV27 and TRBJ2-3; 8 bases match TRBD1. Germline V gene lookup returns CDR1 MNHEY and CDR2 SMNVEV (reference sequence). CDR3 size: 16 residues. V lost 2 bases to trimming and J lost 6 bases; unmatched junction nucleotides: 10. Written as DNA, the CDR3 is TGTGCCAGCAGTTTAAACAGGGGGAGTGAAGCGGATACGCAGTATTTT. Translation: CASSLNRGSEADTQYF.

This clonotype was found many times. CDR3 residues: CASSLSMSNTEAFF. The CDR3 DNA is TGTGCCAGCAGTTTATCGATGTCGAACACTGAAGCTTTCTTT. The gene calls are TRBV27 and TRBJ1-1; D is unclear. The germline gives CDR1 MNHEY, CDR2 SMNVEV (reference sequence). Trimming cost V 0 bases and J 1 base, with 6 bases left between them. There are 14 residues in the CDR3.

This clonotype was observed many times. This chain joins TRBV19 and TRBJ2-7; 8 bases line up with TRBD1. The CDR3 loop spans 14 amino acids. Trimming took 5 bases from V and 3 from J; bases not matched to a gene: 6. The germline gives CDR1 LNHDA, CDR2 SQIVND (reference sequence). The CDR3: CASSPYRGSYEQYV. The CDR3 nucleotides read TGTGCCAGTAGTCCATACAGGGGGAGCTACGAGCAGTACGTC.

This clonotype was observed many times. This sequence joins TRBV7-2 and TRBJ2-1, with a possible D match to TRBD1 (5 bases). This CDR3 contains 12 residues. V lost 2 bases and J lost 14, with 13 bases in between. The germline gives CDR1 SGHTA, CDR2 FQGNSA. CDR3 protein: CASSLTGQGKFF. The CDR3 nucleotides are TGTGCCAGCAGCTTAACTGGGCAGGGTAAGTTCTTC.

The CDR3 here is CASSLGVGGGFQETQYF. In DNA, the CDR3 is TGTGCCAGCAGCTTAGGTGTAGGTGGGGGTTTCCAAGAGACCCAGTACTTC. The V gene is TRBV11-2, the J gene TRBJ2-5; D tentatively fits TRBD1 or TRBD2 (5 bases each). Trimming stripped 1 base from V and 1 base from J, with 16 bases between. CDR3 size: 17 residues. Germline CDR1 is SGHAT and CDR2 is FQNNGV.

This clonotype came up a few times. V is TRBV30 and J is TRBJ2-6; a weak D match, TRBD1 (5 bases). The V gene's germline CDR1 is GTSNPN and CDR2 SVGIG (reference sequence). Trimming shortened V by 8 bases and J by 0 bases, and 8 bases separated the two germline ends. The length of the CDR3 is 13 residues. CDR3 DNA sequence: TGTGCCCTCAGGGTCTCTGGGGCCAACGTCCTGACTTTC. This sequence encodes CALRVSGANVLTF.

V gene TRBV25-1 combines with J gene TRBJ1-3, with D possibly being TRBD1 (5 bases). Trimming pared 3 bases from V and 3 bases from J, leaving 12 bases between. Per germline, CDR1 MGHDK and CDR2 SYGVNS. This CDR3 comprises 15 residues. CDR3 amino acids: CASSDGRGGGNTIYF. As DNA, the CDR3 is TGTGCCAGCAGTGATGGGAGGGGAGGTGGAAACACCATATATTTT.

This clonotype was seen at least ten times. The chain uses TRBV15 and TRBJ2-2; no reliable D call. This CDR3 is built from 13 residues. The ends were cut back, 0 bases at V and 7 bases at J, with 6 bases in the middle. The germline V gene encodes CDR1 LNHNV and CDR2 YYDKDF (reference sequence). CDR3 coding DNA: TGTGCCACCAGCAGAGATCTCGACGGGGAGCTGTTTTTT. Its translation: CATSRDLDGELFF.

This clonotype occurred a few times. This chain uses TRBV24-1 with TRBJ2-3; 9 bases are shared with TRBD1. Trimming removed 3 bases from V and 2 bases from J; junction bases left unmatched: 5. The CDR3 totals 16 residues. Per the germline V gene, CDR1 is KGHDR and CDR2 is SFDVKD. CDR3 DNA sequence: TGTGCCACCAGTGATGGGACAGGGATGGACACAGATACGCAGTATTTT. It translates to CATSDGTGMDTDTQYF.

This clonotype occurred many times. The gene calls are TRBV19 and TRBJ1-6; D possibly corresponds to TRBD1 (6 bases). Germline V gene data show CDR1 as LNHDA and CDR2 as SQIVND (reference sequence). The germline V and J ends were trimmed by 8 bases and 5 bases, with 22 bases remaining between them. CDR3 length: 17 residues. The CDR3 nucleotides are TGTGCCAGTGGGACCGCCTCTTCCGGGACAAATAATTCACCCCTCCACTTT. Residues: CASGTASSGTNNSPLHF.

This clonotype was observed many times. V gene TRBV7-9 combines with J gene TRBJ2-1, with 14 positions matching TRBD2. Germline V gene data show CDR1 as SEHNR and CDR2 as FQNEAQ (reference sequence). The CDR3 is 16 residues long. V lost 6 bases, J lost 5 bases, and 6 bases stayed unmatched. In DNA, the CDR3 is TGTGCCAGCAGAGGACTAGCGGGGGGCCCAGACAATGAGCAGTTCTTC. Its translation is CASRGLAGGPDNEQFF.

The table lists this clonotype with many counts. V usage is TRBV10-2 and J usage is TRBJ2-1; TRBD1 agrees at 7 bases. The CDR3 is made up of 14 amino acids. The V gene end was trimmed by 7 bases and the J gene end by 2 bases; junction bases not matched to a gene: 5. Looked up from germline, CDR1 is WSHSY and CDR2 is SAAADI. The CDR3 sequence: CASTRDSTYNEQFF. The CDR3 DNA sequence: TGCGCCAGCACCCGGGACAGCACCTACAATGAGCAGTTCTTC.

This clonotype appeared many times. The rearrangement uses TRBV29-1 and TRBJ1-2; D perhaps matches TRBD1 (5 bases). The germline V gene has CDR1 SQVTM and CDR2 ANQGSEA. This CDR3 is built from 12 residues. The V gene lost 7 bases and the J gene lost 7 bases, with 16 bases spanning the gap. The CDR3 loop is CSAGGPGGGYTF. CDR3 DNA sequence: TGCAGCGCTGGGGGACCTGGGGGTGGCTACACCTTC.

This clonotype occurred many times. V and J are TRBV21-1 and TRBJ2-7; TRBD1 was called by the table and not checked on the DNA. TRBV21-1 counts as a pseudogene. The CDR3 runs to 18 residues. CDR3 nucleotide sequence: TGTGCCAGCAGCAACTACTTATCAGGGGCCTGGGTACCCTACGAGCAGTACGTC. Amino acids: CASSNYLSGAWVPYEQYV.